This T cell receptor (beta chain) was sequenced for a study of blood T cell repertoires in COVID-19. Overall study context: Nucleic acid was either cDNA or gDNA, and it came from T cells, B-cell-depleted T cells, or PBMCs.

Germline CDR1 is SGHTA and CDR2 is FQGNSA. The CDR3 sequence is 15 residues long. V was clipped by 6 bases and J by 0 bases, with 12 bases between them. The protocol was immunoSEQ multiplex PCR, while the TCRdb copy is restricted to in-frame clones and leaves out a portion. The sample lists about 120,000 clones, 90% occurring once. Followed longitudinally, the Seattle patients had been enrolled during active infection. The sequence was obtained from a woman aged 55-70 years with COVID-19, enrolled during active disease. The sample was peripheral blood. The V gene is TRBV7-2, the J gene TRBJ1-3; D is possibly TRBD1 (6 bases). CDR3 residues: CASSPGVSSGNTIYF. As DNA, the CDR3 is TGTGCCAGCAGTCCAGGGGTAAGCTCTGGAAACACCATATATTTT. Filled out from reference TRBV7-2 and TRBJ1-3, the complete variable domain reads GAGVSQSPSNKVTEKGKDVELRCDPISGHTALYWYRQSLGQGLEFLIYFQGNSAPDKSGLPSDRFSAERTGGSVSTLTIQRTQQEDSAVYLCASSPGVSSGNTIYFGEGSWLTVV.